This TCR beta chain was found in a study of T-cell memory formation after mild COVID-19. General study results and limits: Contracting CD4+ clones were located mainly in CM and EM, and CD8+ clones in EMRA. Certain responding clones were present in pre-infection memory, suggesting participation of cross-reactive memory.

One entry per CDR3 protein, called by TCRdb with MiXCR from the 5' RACE reads. The table includes roughly 380,000 distinct CDR3 sequences, 25% to 30% detected once. The CDR3 length is 13 residues. Germline V gene lookup returns CDR1 SQVTM and CDR2 ANQGSEA. V was shortened by 6 bases and J by 1 base, with 12 bases between the two germline ends. Worth noting for this clonotype: Its antigen is as yet unknown.

The TCR sequence derives from an adult woman who had mild COVID-19 (a few samples of this study predate the infection). Cell type and time point are not known. The sequencing sample was made of PBMCs or a T cell subset sorted from them (not recorded which). The chain couples TRBV29-1 to TRBJ1-1, with a possible D match to TRBD1 (6 bases). The CDR3 spells CSVRGAGNTEAFF. Here the CDR3 DNA reads TGCAGCGTCCGGGGGGCCGGGAACACTGAAGCTTTCTTT.